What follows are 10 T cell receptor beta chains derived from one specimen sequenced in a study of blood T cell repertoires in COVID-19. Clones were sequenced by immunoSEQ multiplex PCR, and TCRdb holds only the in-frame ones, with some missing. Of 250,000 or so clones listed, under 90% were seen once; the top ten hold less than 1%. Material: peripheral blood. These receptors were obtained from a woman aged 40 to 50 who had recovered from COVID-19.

CDR3 sequence (DNA): TGTGCCAGCAGCTCCGGGACTAGCGGGATTTTGCATGAGCAGTTCTTC. Translation gives CASSSGTSGILHEQFF. The chain joins TRBV7-2 to TRBJ2-1, with 13 bases fitting TRBD2. The CDR3 runs to 16 residues. Trimming removed 4 bases from V and 8 bases from J; junction bases left unmatched: 8. Germline V gene sequence: CDR1 SGHTA, CDR2 FQGNSA.

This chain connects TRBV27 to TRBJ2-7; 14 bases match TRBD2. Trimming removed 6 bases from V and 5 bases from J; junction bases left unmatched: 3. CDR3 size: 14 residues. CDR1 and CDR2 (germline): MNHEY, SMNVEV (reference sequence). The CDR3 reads CASSQGLAGDEQYF. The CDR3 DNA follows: TGTGCCAGCAGCCAGGGACTAGCGGGAGACGAGCAGTACTTC.

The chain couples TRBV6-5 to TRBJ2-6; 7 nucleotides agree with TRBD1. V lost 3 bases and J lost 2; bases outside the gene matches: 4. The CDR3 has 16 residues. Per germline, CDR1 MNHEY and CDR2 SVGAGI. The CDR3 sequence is CASSYSQGAGANVLTF. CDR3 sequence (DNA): TGTGCCAGCAGTTATTCGCAGGGGGCTGGGGCCAACGTCCTGACTTTC.

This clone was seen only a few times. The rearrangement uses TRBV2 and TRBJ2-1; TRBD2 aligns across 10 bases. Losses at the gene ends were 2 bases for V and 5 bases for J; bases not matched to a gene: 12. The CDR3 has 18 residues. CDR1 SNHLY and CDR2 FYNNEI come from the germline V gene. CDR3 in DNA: TGTGCCAGCAGTGAATTGGGACTAGCGTCTGCGGGGGACAATGAGCAGTTCTTC. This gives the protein CASSELGLASAGDNEQFF.

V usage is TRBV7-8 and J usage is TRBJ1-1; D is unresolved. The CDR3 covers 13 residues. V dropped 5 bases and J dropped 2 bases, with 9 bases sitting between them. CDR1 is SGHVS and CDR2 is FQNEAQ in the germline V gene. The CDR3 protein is CASSPGLNTEAFF. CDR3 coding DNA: TGTGCCAGCAGCCCTGGACTAAACACTGAAGCTTTCTTT.

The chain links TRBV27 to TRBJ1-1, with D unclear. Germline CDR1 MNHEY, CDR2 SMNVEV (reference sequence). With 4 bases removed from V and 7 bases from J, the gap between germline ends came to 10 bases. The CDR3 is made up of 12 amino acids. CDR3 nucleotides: TGTGCCAGCAGTTCGGGAGCACTTGAAGCTTTCTTT. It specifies CASSSGALEAFF.

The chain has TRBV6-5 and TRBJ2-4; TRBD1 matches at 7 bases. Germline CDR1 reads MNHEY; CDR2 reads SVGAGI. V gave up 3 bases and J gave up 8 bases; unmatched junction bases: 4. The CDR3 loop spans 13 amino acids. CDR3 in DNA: TGTGCCAGCAGTTATTCTCAGGGGGACATTCAGTACTTC. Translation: CASSYSQGDIQYF.

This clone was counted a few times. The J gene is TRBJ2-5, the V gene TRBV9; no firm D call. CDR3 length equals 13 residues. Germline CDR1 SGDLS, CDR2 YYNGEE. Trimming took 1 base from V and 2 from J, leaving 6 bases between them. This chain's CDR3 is CASSVTSQETQYF. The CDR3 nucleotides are TGTGCCAGCAGCGTAACAAGTCAAGAGACCCAGTACTTC.

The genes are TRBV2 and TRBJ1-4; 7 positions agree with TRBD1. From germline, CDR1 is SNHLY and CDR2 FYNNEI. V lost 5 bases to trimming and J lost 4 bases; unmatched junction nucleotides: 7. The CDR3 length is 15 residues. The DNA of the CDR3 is TGTGCCAGCAGTCCAGACGGACAGGATAATGAAAAACTGTTTTTT. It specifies CASSPDGQDNEKLFF.

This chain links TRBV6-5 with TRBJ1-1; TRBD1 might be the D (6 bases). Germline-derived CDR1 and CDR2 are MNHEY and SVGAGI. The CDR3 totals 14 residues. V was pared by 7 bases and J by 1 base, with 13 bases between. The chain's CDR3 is CASKQGPSNTEAFF. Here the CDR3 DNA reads TGTGCCAGCAAACAGGGCCCGTCGAACACTGAAGCTTTCTTT.